The 2 T cell receptor beta chains below come from one sample, sequenced in a study of cytomegalovirus exposure and HLA in healthy donors (dated by TCRdb to between 2016 and 2019). Library creation used the immunoSEQ multiplex PCR assay. The multiplex PCR relied on a mix of 60 forward primers for TCR Vbeta segments and 13 reverse primers for TCR Jbeta segments. Drawn from immuneACCESS, this table holds only the in-frame rearrangements with V and J called that TCRdb kept. Clones are partly lost; checked studies trace under half to an unresolved V gene and leave the rest unexplained. Counted in this sample were 80,000 to 95,000 clones; 60% to 80% of them appeared once. The ten largest clones represent approximately 16% of the sample. Sequenced: PBMCs. The receptors come from a woman in her forties or fifties in good health and CMV-seropositive.

The chain combines TRBV10-2 with TRBJ2-7; 9 bases are shared with TRBD1. The CDR3 sequence is 16 residues long. The ends lost 6 bases at V and 3 bases at J; junction bases unmatched: 12. CDR1 is WSHSY, CDR2 SAAADI, per germline. The chain's CDR3 is CASRGTGQGFGYEQYF. The CDR3 DNA is TGCGCCAGCAGGGGAACGGGACAGGGCTTTGGCTACGAGCAGTACTTC.

Remarks on this clone: One end of the junction does not line up with germline, which may come from a read error. The chain joins TRBV9 to TRBJ2-5, with D perhaps matching TRBD2 (6 bases). The CDR3 sequence is 18 residues long. Germline-derived CDR1 and CDR2 are SGDLS and YYNGEE. CDR3 region: CTSSVGAGGWGGTETQYF. CDR3 nucleotide sequence: TGTACCAGCAGCGTAGGAGCCGGTGGTTGGGGAGGCACAGAGACCCAGTACTTC.